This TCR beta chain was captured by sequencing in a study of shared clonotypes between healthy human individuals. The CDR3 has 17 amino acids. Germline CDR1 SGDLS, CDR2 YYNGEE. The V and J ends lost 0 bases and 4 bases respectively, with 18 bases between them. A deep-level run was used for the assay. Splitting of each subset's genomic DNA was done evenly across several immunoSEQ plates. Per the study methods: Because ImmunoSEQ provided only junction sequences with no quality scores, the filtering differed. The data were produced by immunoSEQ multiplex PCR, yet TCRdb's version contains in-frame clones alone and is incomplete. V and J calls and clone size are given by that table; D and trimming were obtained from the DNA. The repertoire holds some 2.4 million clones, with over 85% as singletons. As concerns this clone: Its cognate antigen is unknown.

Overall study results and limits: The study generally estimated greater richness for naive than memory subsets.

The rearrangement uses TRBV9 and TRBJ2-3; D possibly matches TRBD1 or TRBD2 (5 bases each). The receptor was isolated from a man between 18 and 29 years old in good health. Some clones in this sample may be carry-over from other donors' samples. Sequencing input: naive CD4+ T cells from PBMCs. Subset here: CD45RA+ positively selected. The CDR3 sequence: CASSVDPPGSGSDTQYF. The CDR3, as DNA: TGTGCCAGCAGCGTAGACCCCCCAGGGAGCGGTTCAGATACGCAGTATTTT.